Given below is one T cell receptor beta chain in context. Its antigen is still unknown. This specimen comes from a study of response to subunit inactivated influenza vaccine. Findings and limits, study-wide: After each seasonal influenza vaccination, few new T cells are recruited, the authors suggested.

One entry per CDR3 protein, called by TCRdb with MiXCR from the RT-PCR reads. The sample lists 500,000 to 750,000 distinct CDR3 sequences, about 15% occurring once. In germline, CDR1 is LGHDT, CDR2 YNNKEL (reference sequence). Trimming at V came to 6 bases and at J to 3 bases, leaving 4 bases not matched to a gene. The CDR3 spans 14 residues. The sample in question was PBMCs from blood, obtained about 13 days after vaccination. This chain links TRBV3-1 with TRBJ2-2, with TRBD1 matching over 7 bases. The receptor was isolated from a man aged 45 to 65 who received an inactivated influenza vaccine. CDR3 residues: CASSSGTDTGELFF. The DNA for the CDR3 is TGTGCCAGCAGTTCCGGGACAGACACCGGGGAGCTGTTTTTT.